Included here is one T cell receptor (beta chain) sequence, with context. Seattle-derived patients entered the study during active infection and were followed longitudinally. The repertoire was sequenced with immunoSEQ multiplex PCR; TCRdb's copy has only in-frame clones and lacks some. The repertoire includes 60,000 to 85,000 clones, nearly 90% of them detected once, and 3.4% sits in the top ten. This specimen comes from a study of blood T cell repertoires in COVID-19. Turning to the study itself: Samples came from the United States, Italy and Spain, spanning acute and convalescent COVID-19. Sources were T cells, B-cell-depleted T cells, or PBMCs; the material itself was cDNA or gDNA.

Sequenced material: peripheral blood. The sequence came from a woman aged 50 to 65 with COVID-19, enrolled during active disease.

CDR3: CASSPVRRGNSGNTIYF. For the CDR3, the DNA is TGTGCCAGCAGCCCGGTCCGGCGCGGAAACTCTGGAAACACCATATATTTT. The chain is built from TRBV11-2 and TRBJ1-3; D remains ambiguous. The V end lost 5 bases, the J end lost 0 bases, and 17 bases lay between the germline ends. Germline CDR1 SGHAT, CDR2 FQNNGV. The CDR3 has 17 amino acids.